The rows below give T cell receptor beta chains drawn from one sample of a study of CD8 T cells in Susac syndrome. TCRdb used MiXCR to reprocess the immunoSEQ multiplex PCR reads, holding one entry per CDR3 protein. The sample carries approximately 200,000 distinct CDR3 sequences, 90% to 96% recorded once. Sequencing used CD4+ T cells from PBMCs. The receptors stem from a human donor with multiple sclerosis. Both conserved end residues are part of each CDR3. A D gene is named only where the DNA matches it firmly. Size tells how often a clone was seen (once, few, many) or the class of an expanded clone, and some rows leave it out.

TRBJ2-7,-,TRBD1,TRBV4-2,CASSMGQGAYEQYF,TGTGCCAGCAGCATGGGACAGGGGGCCTACGAGCAGTACTTC
TRBJ1-1,-,-,TRBV12-3/TRBV12-4,CASSRGWGAMNTEAFF,TGTGCCAGCAGTCGTGGTTGGGGAGCCATGAACACTGAAGCTTTCTTT
TRBJ2-2,-,-,TRBV3-1,CASSPGIELWAANTGELFF,TGTGCCAGCAGCCCAGGGATTGAACTGTGGGCTGCGAACACCGGGGAGCTGTTTTTT
TRBJ2-5,once,-,TRBV12-3/TRBV12-4,CASTPGTDGTQYF,TGTGCCAGCACCCCCGGGACTGATGGGACCCAGTACTTC
TRBJ2-7,-,-,TRBV21-1,CASENTSAYEQYF,TGTGCCAGCGAGAATACAAGTGCCTACGAGCAGTACTTC
TRBJ2-1,-,-,TRBV5-1,CASSGGLGYEQFF,TGCGCCAGCAGCGGGGGGCTGGGGTATGAGCAGTTCTTC
TRBJ2-2,-,-,TRBV4-2,CASSQANAPGRNTGELFF,TGTGCCAGCAGCCAGGCCAACGCCCCCGGGAGAAACACCGGGGAGCTGTTTTTT
TRBJ1-4,-,-,TRBV7-2,CASSLSTGFNEKLFF,TGTGCCAGCAGCTTGAGTACGGGGTTTAATGAAAAACTGTTTTTT
TRBJ2-7,-,TRBD1,TRBV7-3,CASSLGTGEEQYF,TGTGCCAGCAGCTTAGGGACAGGGGAGGAGCAGTACTTC
TRBJ2-7,-,-,TRBV7-2,CASSSGRILSSYEQYF,TGTGCCAGCAGCTCGGGACGGATACTGAGCTCCTACGAGCAGTACTTC
TRBJ2-5,-,-,TRBV12-3/TRBV12-4,CASSSRSNQETQYF,TGTGCCAGCAGTTCGAGATCCAATCAAGAGACCCAGTACTTC
TRBJ2-5,-,TRBD1,TRBV18,CASSPTGTGIQETQYF,TGTGCCAGCTCACCCACCGGGACAGGGATCCAAGAGACCCAGTACTTC
TRBJ2-7,-,-,TRBV7-2,CASSFLTSEQYF,TGTGCCAGCAGCTTCCTCACTAGCGAGCAGTACTTC
TRBJ2-1,-,-,TRBV3-1,CASSQGTISYNEQFF,TGTGCCAGCAGCCAAGGGACTATTTCCTACAATGAGCAGTTCTTC
TRBJ1-2,-,-,TRBV3-1,CASSRLTGVGEFGYGYTF,TGTGCCAGCAGCCGGCTCACGGGAGTCGGCGAATTTGGCTATGGCTACACCTTC
TRBJ2-7,-,TRBD2,TRBV29-1,CSVVLRGGSSYEQYF,TGCAGCGTTGTGCTCCGCGGGGGAAGCTCCTACGAGCAGTACTTC
TRBJ2-7,once,TRBD1,TRBV2,CASTRTSGTGSSYEQYF,TGTGCCAGCACCCGAACCTCCGGGACAGGGAGCTCCTACGAGCAGTACTTC
TRBJ2-5,once,-,TRBV15,CATSRPQETQYF,TGTGCCACCAGCAGACCGCAAGAGACCCAGTACTTC
TRBJ2-5,-,TRBD1,TRBV7-2,CASSLLGQQETQYF,TGTGCCAGCAGCTTACTGGGACAGCAAGAGACCCAGTACTTC
TRBJ1-1,-,-,TRBV20-1,CSASVWEGTFF,TGCAGTGCTAGTGTATGGGAGGGGACTTTCTTT
TRBJ1-2,few,TRBD1,TRBV7-2,CASSQTDRVKYLYGYTF,TGTGCCAGCAGCCAAACGGACAGGGTTAAATACCTCTATGGCTACACCTTC
TRBJ1-6,-,TRBD1,TRBV18,CASSPTGDYSPLHF,TGTGCCAGCTCACCGACAGGGGACTATTCACCCCTCCACTTT
TRBJ2-1,-,TRBD1,TRBV7-9,CASSKGQGADSEQFF,TGTGCCAGCAGTAAGGGACAGGGGGCAGATAGTGAGCAGTTCTTC
TRBJ1-1,-,-,TRBV28,CASARGMNTEAFF,TGTGCCTCTGCTCGGGGTATGAACACTGAAGCTTTCTTT
TRBJ1-1,-,-,TRBV30,CAWSLQGEAFF,TGTGCCTGGAGCCTACAGGGTGAAGCTTTCTTT
TRBJ2-5,-,-,TRBV15,CATSRESHGEKDF,TGTGCCACCAGCAGAGAATCCCACGGTGAAAAGGACTTC
TRBJ2-7,-,-,TRBV7-8,CASSLRSGSYEQYF,TGTGCCAGCAGCTTACGGTCAGGCTCCTACGAGCAGTACTTC
TRBJ1-2,-,-,TRBV5-1,CASSLEQSGGYTF,TGCGCCAGCAGCTTGGAACAGTCCGGTGGCTACACCTTC
TRBJ2-5,-,TRBD2,TRBV20-1,CSARRLAGGREETQYF,TGCAGTGCTAGGAGGTTAGCGGGGGGGCGTGAGGAGACCCAGTACTTC
TRBJ2-7,-,TRBD1,TRBV3-1,CASSRRQGANEQYF,TGTGCCAGCAGCCGAAGACAGGGGGCAAACGAGCAGTACTTC
TRBJ2-1,-,TRBD1,TRBV7-9,CASSPIGQAVKQFF,TGTGCCAGCAGCCCGATCGGACAGGCGGTAAAGCAGTTCTTC
TRBJ1-6,-,TRBD1,TRBV12-3/TRBV12-4,CASSPTGMPNSPLHF,TGTGCCAGCAGTCCGACAGGGATGCCTAATTCACCCCTCCACTTT
TRBJ2-1,-,-,TRBV29-1,CSVDEGRSYNEQFF,TGCAGCGTTGATGAAGGTCGCTCCTACAATGAGCAGTTCTTC
TRBJ2-1,-,-,TRBV2,CASTVYNEQFF,TGTGCCAGCACAGTATACAATGAGCAGTTCTTC
TRBJ2-7,-,TRBD2,TRBV5-1,CASSLGAGGTYEQYF,TGCGCCAGCAGCTTGGGTGCGGGGGGGACGTACGAGCAGTACTTC
TRBJ2-7,-,-,TRBV20-1,CSASSGVAVSYEQYF,TGCAGTGCTAGTTCTGGGGTTGCCGTCTCCTACGAGCAGTACTTC
TRBJ1-1,once,-,TRBV30,CAWSVRAGVGGDTEAFF,TGTGCCTGGAGTGTAAGGGCCGGAGTGGGCGGGGACACTGAAGCTTTCTTT
TRBJ2-3,-,-,TRBV18,CASSPLGRITDTQYF,TGTGCCAGCTCACCGCTGGGACGGATCACAGATACGCAGTATTTT
TRBJ1-2,-,-,TRBV20-1,CSATNTRASYGYTF,TGCAGTGCCACCAATACCAGGGCGAGCTATGGCTACACCTTC
TRBJ2-7,once,-,TRBV4-1,CASSQDSSPFYEQYF,TGCGCCAGCAGCCAAGACAGCTCCCCCTTCTACGAGCAGTACTTC
TRBJ1-2,-,-,TRBV2,CASGKDAGAYGYTF,TGTGCCAGCGGGAAAGATGCGGGGGCCTATGGCTACACCTTC
TRBJ2-7,-,TRBD1,TRBV6-1,CASTTRDRGGYEQYF,TGTGCCAGCACCACCCGGGACAGGGGGGGCTACGAGCAGTACTTC
TRBJ2-3,-,TRBD2,TRBV30,CAWSLSSGGDTDTQYF,TGTGCCTGGAGTCTCTCAAGCGGGGGAGACACAGATACGCAGTATTTT
TRBJ1-3,-,-,TRBV29-1,CSVIFGGNTIYF,TGCAGCGTTATTTTCGGAGGAAACACCATATATTTT
TRBJ2-1,-,TRBD1,TRBV19,CASSIRTGSNEQFF,TGTGCCAGTAGTATTAGGACAGGGAGCAATGAGCAGTTCTTC
TRBJ1-5,-,TRBD1,TRBV20-1,CSASDGQGGNQPQHF,TGCAGTGCTAGCGACGGACAGGGAGGAAATCAGCCCCAGCATTTT
TRBJ1-1,-,TRBD1,TRBV7-8,CASSPRGLGGAGWNTEAFF,TGTGCCAGCAGCCCTAGGGGTTTAGGGGGCGCGGGGTGGAACACTGAAGCTTTCTTT
TRBJ2-7,-,-,TRBV30,CAWRDLGGVFSYEQYF,TGTGCCTGGAGGGATCTCGGCGGAGTTTTCTCCTACGAGCAGTACTTC
TRBJ1-4,-,-,TRBV30,CAWSGEGRVNEKLFF,TGTGCCTGGAGTGGAGAGGGCCGAGTGAATGAAAAACTGTTTTTT
TRBJ1-6,-,-,TRBV7-9,CASSLPPPAPLHF,TGTGCCAGCAGCTTGCCCCCGCCCGCACCCCTCCACTTT